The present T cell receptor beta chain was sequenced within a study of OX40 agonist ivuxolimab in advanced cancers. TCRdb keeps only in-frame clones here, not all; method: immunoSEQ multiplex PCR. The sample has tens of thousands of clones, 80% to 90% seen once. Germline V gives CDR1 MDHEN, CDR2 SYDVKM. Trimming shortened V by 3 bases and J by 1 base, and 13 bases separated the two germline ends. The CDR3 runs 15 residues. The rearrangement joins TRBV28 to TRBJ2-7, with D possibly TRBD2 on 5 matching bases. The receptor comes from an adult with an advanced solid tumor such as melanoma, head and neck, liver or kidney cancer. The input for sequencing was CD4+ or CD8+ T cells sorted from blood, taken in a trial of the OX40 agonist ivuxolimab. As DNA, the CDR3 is TGTGCCAGCAGTTTTCTGTCGGGGAATTCCTACGAGCAGTACTTC. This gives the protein CASSFLSGNSYEQYF. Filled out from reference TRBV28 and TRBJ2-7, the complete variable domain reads DVKVTQSSRYLVKRTGEKVFLECVQDMDHENMFWYRQDPGLGLRLIYFSYDVKMKEKGDIPEGYSVSREKKERFSLILESASTNQTSMYLCASSFLSGNSYEQYFGPGTRLTVT.